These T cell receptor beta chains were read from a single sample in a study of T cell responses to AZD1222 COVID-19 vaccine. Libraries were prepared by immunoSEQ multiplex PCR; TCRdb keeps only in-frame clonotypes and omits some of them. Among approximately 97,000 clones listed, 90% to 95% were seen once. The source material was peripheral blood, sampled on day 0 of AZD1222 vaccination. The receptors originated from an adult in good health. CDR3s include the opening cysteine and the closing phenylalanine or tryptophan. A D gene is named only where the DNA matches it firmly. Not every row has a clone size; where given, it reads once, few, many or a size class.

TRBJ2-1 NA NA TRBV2 CASSDLRGTYNEQFF TGTGCCAGCAGTGATCTTAGGGGGACCTACAATGAGCAGTTCTTC
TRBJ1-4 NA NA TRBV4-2 CASSRSRTTTNEKLFF TGTGCCAGCAGCCGATCACGGACAACAACTAATGAAAAACTGTTTTTT
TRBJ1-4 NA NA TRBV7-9 CASSLSVTNEKLFF TGTGCCAGCAGCTTGTCGGTCACTAATGAAAAACTGTTTTTT
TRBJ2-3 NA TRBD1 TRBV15 CATSRNRDRAQYF TGTGCCACCAGCAGAAACCGGGACAGGGCGCAGTATTTT
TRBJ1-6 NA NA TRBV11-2 CASRLQGRGSPLHF TGTGCCAGCAGGTTACAGGGTAGAGGCTCACCCCTCCACTTT
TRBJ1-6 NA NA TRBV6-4 CASSDSTVSPLHF TGTGCCAGCAGTGACTCGACAGTTTCACCCCTCCACTTT
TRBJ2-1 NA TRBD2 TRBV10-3 CAISAGTSGHNEQFF TGTGCCATCAGTGCGGGGACTAGCGGCCACAATGAGCAGTTCTTC
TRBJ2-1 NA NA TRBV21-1 CASSPGTGLVYNEQFF TGTGCCAGCAGCCCCGGAACGGGACTAGTCTACAATGAGCAGTTCTTC
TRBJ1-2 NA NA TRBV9 CASSPRLSYGYTF TGTGCCAGCAGCCCCCGTCTTAGCTATGGCTACACCTTC
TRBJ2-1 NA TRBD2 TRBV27 CASSPGLGPFEQFF TGTGCCAGCAGTCCGGGACTAGGTCCCTTTGAGCAGTTCTTC
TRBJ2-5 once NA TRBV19 CASSSVGGETQYF TGTGCCAGTAGTAGTGTGGGGGGAGAGACCCAGTACTTC
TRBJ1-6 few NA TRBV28 CASSPTQGRNSPLHF TGTGCCAGCAGCCCGACACAGGGTCGAAATTCACCCCTCCACTTT
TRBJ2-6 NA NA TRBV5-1 CASSLRFSGANVLTF TGCGCCAGCAGCTTGCGGTTTTCTGGGGCCAACGTCCTGACTTTC
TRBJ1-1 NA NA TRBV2 CASSEGGLQAFF TGTGCCAGCAGTGAAGGAGGTCTCCAGGCTTTCTTT
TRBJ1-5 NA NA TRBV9 CASSVGGGINQPQHF TGTGCCAGCAGCGTCGGTGGGGGGATCAATCAGCCCCAGCATTTT
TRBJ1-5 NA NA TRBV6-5 CASSRVPFNQPQHF TGTGCCAGCAGTAGGGTACCGTTCAATCAGCCCCAGCATTTT
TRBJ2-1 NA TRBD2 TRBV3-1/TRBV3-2 CASSPRVSGDYNEQFF TGTGCCAGCAGCCCGAGGGTGAGCGGGGATTACAATGAGCAGTTCTTC
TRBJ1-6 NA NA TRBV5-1 CASSLAGRSPLHF TGCGCCAGCAGCTTGGCCGGGCGGTCACCCCTCCACTTT
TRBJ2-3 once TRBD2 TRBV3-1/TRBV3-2 CASSQPGTSGIGADTQYF TGTGCCAGCAGCCAACCGGGGACTAGCGGGATAGGGGCAGATACGCAGTATTTT
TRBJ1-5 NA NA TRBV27 CASSLNRNNQPQHF TGTGCCAGCAGTTTAAACAGGAACAATCAGCCCCAGCATTTT
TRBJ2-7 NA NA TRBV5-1 CASSPEPGMGYEQYF TGCGCCAGCAGCCCAGAGCCAGGTATGGGCTACGAGCAGTACTTC
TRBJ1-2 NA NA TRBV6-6 CASSYSDGGYTF TGTGCCAGCAGTTACTCGGACGGAGGCTACACCTTC
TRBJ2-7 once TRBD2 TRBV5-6 CASSLGRAGTTYEQYF TGTGCCAGCAGCTTGGGTCGAGCGGGAACAACCTACGAGCAGTACTTC
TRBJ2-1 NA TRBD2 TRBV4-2 CASSQDLGGRGGEQFF TGTGCCAGCAGCCAAGATCTGGGCGGGAGGGGCGGTGAGCAGTTCTTC